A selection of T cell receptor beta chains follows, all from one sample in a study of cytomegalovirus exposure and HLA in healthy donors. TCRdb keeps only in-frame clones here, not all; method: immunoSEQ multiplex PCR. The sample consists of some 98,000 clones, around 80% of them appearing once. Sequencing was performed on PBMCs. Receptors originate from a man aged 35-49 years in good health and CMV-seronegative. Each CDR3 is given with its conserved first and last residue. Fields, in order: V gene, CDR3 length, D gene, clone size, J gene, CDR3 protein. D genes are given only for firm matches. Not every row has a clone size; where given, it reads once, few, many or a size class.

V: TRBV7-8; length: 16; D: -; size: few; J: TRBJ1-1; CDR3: CASSLETVILNTEAFF
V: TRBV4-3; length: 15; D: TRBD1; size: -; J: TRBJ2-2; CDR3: CASSQDEQGTGELFF
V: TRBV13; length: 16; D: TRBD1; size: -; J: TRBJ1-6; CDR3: CASSLLGTGANSPLHF
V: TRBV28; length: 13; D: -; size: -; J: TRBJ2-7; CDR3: CASRPRDSHEQYF
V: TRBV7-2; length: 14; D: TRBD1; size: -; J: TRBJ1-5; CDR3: CASSLITGAQPQHF
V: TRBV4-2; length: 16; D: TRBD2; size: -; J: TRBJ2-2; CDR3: CASSQEAGERTGELFF
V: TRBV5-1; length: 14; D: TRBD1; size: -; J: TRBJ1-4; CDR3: CASSFQGAGEKLFF
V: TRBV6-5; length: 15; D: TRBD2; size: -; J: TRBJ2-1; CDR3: CASSGGPSSYNEQFF
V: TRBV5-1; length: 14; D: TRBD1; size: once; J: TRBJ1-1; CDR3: CASSPGTGNTEAFF
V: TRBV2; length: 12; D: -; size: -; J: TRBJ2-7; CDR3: CASSASRYEQYF
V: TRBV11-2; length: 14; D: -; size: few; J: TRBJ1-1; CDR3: CASSREARLTEAFF
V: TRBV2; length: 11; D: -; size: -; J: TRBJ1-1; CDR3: CATMGGGGTFF
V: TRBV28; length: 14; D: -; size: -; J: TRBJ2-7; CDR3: CASRGSGTNYEQYF
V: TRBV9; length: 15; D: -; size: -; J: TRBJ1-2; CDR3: CASSVGNSPDHGYTF
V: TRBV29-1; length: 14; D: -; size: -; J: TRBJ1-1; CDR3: CSVPGEGLNTEAFF
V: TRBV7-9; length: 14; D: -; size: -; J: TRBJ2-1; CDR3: CASSPTGMSNEQFF